The 3 T cell receptor beta chains presented below share a single source sample, sequenced in a study of molecular identifiers for immune sequencing clone quantification. MiXCR, run by TCRdb on the PCR reads, gives a single entry per CDR3 protein. The repertoire consists of about 40,000 distinct CDR3 sequences, with approximately 24% occurring once and the leading ten covering more than 0.75%. Sequenced: naive CD8+ T cells from blood, with Jurkat cell RNA spiked in. Subset defined: FACS-sorted CD8+CD4-CCR7+CD45RA+ naive T cells. The origin of the receptors is a human donor in good health. Some libraries in this study had Jurkat cell RNA spiked in.

This clonotype was seen repeatedly, ten times or more. This chain links TRBV19 with TRBJ1-5; possible D gene TRBD1, 5 bases. This CDR3 region has 15 residues. CDR1 and CDR2 from the germline V gene are LNHDA and SQIVND (reference sequence). Trimming took 3 bases from V and 0 from J, leaving 9 bases between them. The CDR3 DNA is TGTGCCAGTAGTATCGAGGGGTATAGCAATCAGCCCCAGCATTTT. This encodes CASSIEGYSNQPQHF.

Ten or more counts support this clonotype. The chain has TRBV7-8 and TRBJ2-7; D unclear. The CDR3 sequence is 13 residues long. In germline, CDR1 is SGHVS, CDR2 FQNEAQ. Trimming removed 1 base from V and 6 bases from J, with 10 bases in between. Written as DNA, the CDR3 is TGTGCCAGCAGCTTAGGATCGCTGAGCGAGCAGTACTTC. Protein: CASSLGSLSEQYF.

On this clonotype: As the CDR3 is not closed by the conserved phenylalanine or tryptophan, this likely results from a read error. V gene TRBV4-3 combines with J gene TRBJ2-6; D gene unclear. The germline V gene encodes CDR1 LGHNA and CDR2 YSLEER. This CDR3 has 14 amino acids. CDR3: CASSQVTGTNVLTI. For the CDR3, the DNA is TGCGCCAGCAGCCAAGTAACTGGGACCAACGTCCTGACTATC.